The 20 T cell receptor beta chains given below trace back to one sample, sequenced in a study of blood T cell repertoires in COVID-19. The protocol was immunoSEQ multiplex PCR, while the TCRdb copy is restricted to in-frame clones and leaves out a portion. The table lists tens of thousands of clones, 85% of them singletons. The sequenced material came from peripheral blood. These receptors came from a man between 60 and 75 years old with acute or convalescent COVID-19.

V gene TRBV5-1 combines with J gene TRBJ2-3, with TRBD2 matching over 8 bases. The V and J ends lost 0 bases and 2 bases, in that order; junction bases with no gene match: 8. The V gene's germline CDR1 is SGHRS and CDR2 YFSETQ. This CDR3 spans 17 amino acids. DNA for the CDR3: TGCGCCAGCAGCTTGGACGGTAGCGGGACCCCCACAGATACGCAGTATTTT. As protein: CASSLDGSGTPTDTQYF.

V is TRBV6-6 and J is TRBJ2-3; D possibly corresponds to TRBD2 (7 bases). The CDR3 totals 16 residues. V was cut by 1 base and J by 4 bases, with 15 bases left in between. CDR1 and CDR2 from the germline V gene are MNHNY and SVGAGI (reference sequence). This CDR3 reads CASSYYEGGPSDTQYF. DNA of the CDR3: TGTGCCAGCAGTTACTATGAGGGGGGGCCTTCAGATACGCAGTATTTT.

The V and J genes are TRBV30 and TRBJ1-5; no clear D. V lost 0 bases to trimming and J lost 3 bases, with 9 bases between them. The CDR3 contains 14 residues. CDR1 and CDR2 from the germline V gene are GTSNPN and SVGIG (reference sequence). CDR3 region: CAWSVSGLNQPQHF. CDR3 nucleotides: TGTGCCTGGAGTGTTTCAGGACTCAATCAGCCCCAGCATTTT.

V and J are TRBV4-3 and TRBJ1-4, with D perhaps matching TRBD1 (6 bases). Trimming removed 1 base at V and 8 bases at J, with 8 bases between. The CDR3 contains 13 residues. The V gene's germline CDR1 is LGHNA and CDR2 YSLEER. The CDR3 here is CASSQGTEEKLFF. Here the CDR3 DNA reads TGCGCCAGCAGCCAAGGGACAGAGGAAAAACTGTTTTTT.

This clone was seen once. Other DNA sequences in this specimen translate into the identical CDR3. J is TRBJ1-1 and V is TRBV6-5; tentatively, D is TRBD1 (5 bases). Germline assignment: CDR1 MNHEY and CDR2 SVGAGI. The CDR3 runs 13 residues. Trimming took 6 bases from V and 5 from J, leaving 13 bases between them. The CDR3 here is CASSRGGGTEAFF. The CDR3 DNA is TGTGCCAGCAGCCGCGGGGGGGGTACTGAAGCTTTCTTT.

The V gene is TRBV5-3, the J gene TRBJ2-1, with 15 bases lining up with TRBD2. TRBV5-3 is sorted into the ORF group, with uncertain function. This CDR3 contains 20 residues. V was clipped by 4 bases and J by 7 bases; unmatched bases: 18. The CDR3 loop reads CARSLRGAWTSGRVRNEQFF. CDR3 nucleotides: TGTGCCAGAAGCCTCCGAGGCGCTTGGACTAGCGGGAGGGTAAGGAATGAGCAGTTCTTC.

The rearrangement links TRBV2 to TRBJ2-1, with 10 positions matching TRBD2. J lost 10 bases, V lost 7 bases, and 10 bases had no gene match. The CDR3 is 14 amino acids. Germline V gene data show CDR1 as SNHLY and CDR2 as FYNNEI. The CDR3 sequence: CASKTGTSVVEQFF. CDR3 coding DNA: TGTGCCAGCAAAACCGGGACTAGCGTCGTCGAGCAGTTCTTC.

The chain is built from TRBV11-2 and TRBJ1-4; 7 bases agree with TRBD1. Germline CDR1 reads SGHAT; CDR2 reads FQNNGV. J was trimmed by 0 bases and V by 10 bases; bases with no gene match: 14. The CDR3 is 17 residues long. The DNA of the CDR3 is TGTGCCACCCAGCTTAGGACAGGAGTTGCAACTAATGAAAAACTGTTTTTT. Translating it yields CATQLRTGVATNEKLFF.

The rearrangement links TRBV18 to TRBJ2-4; maybe TRBD2 (5 bases). V lost 6 bases, J lost 2 bases, and 17 bases lay in between. Per the germline V gene, CDR1 is KGHSH and CDR2 is LQKENI. The CDR3 runs to 16 residues. The CDR3 sequence: CASSPTITFSKNIQYF. Written as DNA, the CDR3 is TGTGCCAGCTCTCCGACTATCACCTTTTCCAAAAACATTCAGTACTTC.

This chain connects TRBV5-8 to TRBJ2-1, with 9 bases aligning to TRBD1. Looked up from germline, CDR1 is SGHTS and CDR2 is YDEGEE. The length of the CDR3 is 16 residues. V was clipped by 2 bases and J by 8 bases; unmatched bases: 11. The CDR3 reads CASSLPRDRVHDEQFF. CDR3 nucleotides: TGTGCCAGCAGCTTACCCCGGGACAGGGTGCACGATGAGCAGTTCTTC.

The chain employs TRBV5-1 and TRBJ2-1; the match to TRBD1 covers 10 bases. This CDR3 contains 15 residues. V gave up 4 bases and J gave up 9 bases; unmatched junction bases: 10. The germline gives CDR1 SGHRS, CDR2 YFSETQ. The CDR3 region has the DNA TGCGCCAGCAGCAACGGACAGGGGGTGGATAGTGAGCAGTTCTTC. This gives the protein CASSNGQGVDSEQFF.

This clone occurred a few times. The chain is built from TRBV9 and TRBJ2-1; 7 bases agree with TRBD1. Germline loops: CDR1 SGDLS, CDR2 YYNGEE. The length of the CDR3 is 15 residues. The J segment lost 2 bases and the V segment lost 0 bases, leaving 2 bases of the junction unmatched. CDR3: CASSVEGGAYNEQFF. The CDR3 nucleotides are TGTGCCAGCAGCGTAGAAGGGGGCGCCTACAATGAGCAGTTCTTC.

The J gene is TRBJ1-6, the V gene TRBV5-1; D is undetermined. This CDR3 is 15 amino acids long. Germline V gives CDR1 SGHRS, CDR2 YFSETQ. Trimming took off 0 bases at V and 7 bases at J, with 11 bases between the two ends. This CDR3 reads CASSLASVGNSPLHF. In DNA form, the CDR3 reads TGCGCCAGCAGCTTGGCTTCTGTCGGGAATTCACCCCTCCACTTT.

J is TRBJ2-2 and V is TRBV5-1; a possible D gene is TRBD2 (6 bases). The CDR3 is 16 amino acids. V shed 0 bases and J shed 5 bases, with 14 bases lying between them. The germline gives CDR1 SGHRS, CDR2 YFSETQ. The CDR3 loop is CASSLAVAGGTGELFF. CDR3 nucleotide sequence: TGCGCCAGCAGCTTGGCGGTTGCCGGAGGGACCGGGGAGCTGTTTTTT.

This clone was seen a few times. No conserved phenylalanine or tryptophan is present at the end of the CDR3, so a read error is the likely explanation. It is unclear where the CDR3 begins or ends on the DNA, so no DNA is shown, and the CDR3 is as TCRdb lists it. The rearrangement links TRBV7-9 to TRBJ1-6; no check of the table's D call, TRBD1, against the DNA was made. Germline V gene sequence: CDR1 SEHNR, CDR2 FQNEAQ (reference sequence). From its first to its last residue, the CDR3 has 8 amino acids. CDR3: CASSPRGY.

The rearrangement uses TRBV3-1 (or the pseudogene TRBV3-2) and TRBJ2-7; TRBD1 might be the D (6 bases). Trimming left V 3 bases short and J 2 bases short, with 11 bases between. This CDR3 contains 14 residues. Germline assignment: CDR1 LGHDT and CDR2 YNNKEL (reference sequence). CDR3 region: CASSQGAGAYEQYF. The CDR3, as DNA: TGTGCCAGCAGCCAGGGGGCCGGAGCCTACGAGCAGTACTTC.

This chain uses TRBV7-6 with TRBJ2-5; D not resolved. This CDR3 has 11 residues. Trimming took 2 bases from V and 5 from J, leaving 3 bases between them. In germline, CDR1 is SGHVS, CDR2 FNYEAQ. The CDR3 DNA reads TGTGCCAGCAGCTTACAGGAGACCCAGTACTTC. Its protein product is CASSLQETQYF.

This clone was recorded a few times. V usage is TRBV7-2 and J usage is TRBJ2-7; 11 bases agree with TRBD2. Germline V gene data show CDR1 as SGHTA and CDR2 as FQGNSA. V shed 8 bases, J shed 3 bases, and the junction held 6 bases outside the gene matches. The CDR3 consists of 14 residues. The CDR3 DNA is TGTGCCAGCCGGCTAGCGGGGGGCAGCTACGAGCAGTACTTC. It encodes CASRLAGGSYEQYF.

The J gene is TRBJ2-3, the V gene TRBV9, with a possible D match to TRBD2 (6 bases). V was trimmed by 3 bases and J by 0 bases, leaving 11 bases between them. Germline values: CDR1 SGDLS, CDR2 YYNGEE. This CDR3 is 15 amino acids long. Here the CDR3 DNA reads TGTGCCAGCAGCGGGGGACTTTTTAGCACAGATACGCAGTATTTT. Its protein product is CASSGGLFSTDTQYF.

To note about this clone: Germline and junction disagree at one end, which may indicate a read error. The CDR3 coding sequence is TGTGCCAGCGGCTTCCCCAATGGACAGACCTACGAGCAGTACTTC. Translating it yields CASGFPNGQTYEQYF. This chain joins TRBV7-2 and TRBJ2-7; D possibly corresponds to TRBD1 (6 bases). The CDR3 loop spans 15 amino acids. Germline-derived CDR1 and CDR2 are SGHTA and FQGNSA.